The TCR beta chain under discussion was sequenced for a study of CD8 T cells in ankylosing spondylitis. The sample holds a few counts of this clonotype. This CDR3 has 14 residues. Per germline, CDR1 LNHDA and CDR2 SQIVND (reference sequence). V was cut by 4 bases and J by 2 bases, with 10 bases left in between. TCRdb ran MiXCR on the 5' RACE reads and lists one entry per CDR3 protein. Among 200,000 to 300,000 distinct CDR3 sequences listed, 8% to 11% were seen once. V usage is TRBV19 and J usage is TRBJ2-3; tentatively, D is TRBD1 (5 bases). The source is a male donor with ankylosing spondylitis or in good health (not recorded which). Source material: blood, either unsorted or a sorted T cell fraction (not recorded which). In nucleotides, the CDR3 is TGTGCCAGTAGTACCCGACAGTTCACAGATACGCAGTATTTT. It encodes CASSTRQFTDTQYF. Full variable domain (outside the CDR3, taken from reference TRBV19 and TRBJ2-3): DGGITQSPKYLFRKEGQNVTLSCEQNLNHDAMYWYRQDPGQGLRLIYYSQIVNDFQKGDIAEGYSVSREKKESFPLTVTSAQKNPTAFYLCASSTRQFTDTQYFGPGTRLTVL.